A single T cell receptor beta chain is shown here with its context. This sample is part of a study of blood T cell repertoires in COVID-19. At the level of the study: Samples taken during acute and convalescent COVID-19 were collected in the United States, Italy and Spain. PBMCs, B-cell-depleted T cells, or T cells were the source of the cDNA or gDNA that made up the material.

Germline CDR1 is SEHNR and CDR2 is FQNEAQ (reference sequence). V was shortened by 1 base and J by 6 bases, with 5 bases between the two germline ends. CDR3 length: 12 amino acids. Per the original data handling: The authors estimated nucleated cell counts from reference gene primer amplification. The method was immunoSEQ multiplex PCR; TCRdb's version includes in-frame clones alone and lacks a portion of them. The V and J calls and clone size come from that table; D and trimming were worked out from the DNA. The data hold about 400,000 clones, with 70% to 90% observed a single time. The TCR was taken from a human donor in a cohort sampled during active COVID-19. This chain uses TRBV7-9 with TRBJ2-3; D remains unclear. The sequenced sample was peripheral blood. CDR3 amino acids: CASSLVEDTQYF. The CDR3 DNA sequence: TGTGCCAGCAGCTTAGTCGAGGATACGCAGTATTTT.